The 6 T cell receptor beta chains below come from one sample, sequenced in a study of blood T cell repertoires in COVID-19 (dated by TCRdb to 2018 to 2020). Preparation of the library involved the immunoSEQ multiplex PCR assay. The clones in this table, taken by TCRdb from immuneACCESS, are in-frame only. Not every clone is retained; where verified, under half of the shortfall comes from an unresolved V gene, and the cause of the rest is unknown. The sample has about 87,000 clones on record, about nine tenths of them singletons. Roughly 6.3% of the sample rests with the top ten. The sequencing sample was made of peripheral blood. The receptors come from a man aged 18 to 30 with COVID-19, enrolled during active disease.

Here the CDR3 reads CASSPGSRGGRKTQYF. The CDR3 nucleotides are TGTGCCAGCAGCCCCGGTTCGCGGGGGGGCCGGAAGACCCAGTACTTC. J is TRBJ2-5 and V is TRBV7-2, with TRBD2 matching over 9 bases. Germline V gene sequence: CDR1 SGHTA, CDR2 FQGNSA. With 5 bases clipped from V and 6 bases from J, the junction kept 13 bases outside the gene matches. The CDR3 is made up of 16 amino acids.

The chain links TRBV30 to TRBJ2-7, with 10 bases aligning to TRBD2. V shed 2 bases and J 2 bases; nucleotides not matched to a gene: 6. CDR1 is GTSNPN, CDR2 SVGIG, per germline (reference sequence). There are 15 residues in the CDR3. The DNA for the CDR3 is TGTGCCTGGAGTAAGAAACTAGCGGGGACCTACGAGCAGTACTTC. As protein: CAWSKKLAGTYEQYF.

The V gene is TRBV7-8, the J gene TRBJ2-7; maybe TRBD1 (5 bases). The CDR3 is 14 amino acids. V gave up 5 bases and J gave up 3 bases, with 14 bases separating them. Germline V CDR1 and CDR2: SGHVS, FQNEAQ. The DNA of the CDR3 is TGTGCCAGCAGCCCAACAACAGGAAACTACGAGCAGTACTTC. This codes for CASSPTTGNYEQYF.

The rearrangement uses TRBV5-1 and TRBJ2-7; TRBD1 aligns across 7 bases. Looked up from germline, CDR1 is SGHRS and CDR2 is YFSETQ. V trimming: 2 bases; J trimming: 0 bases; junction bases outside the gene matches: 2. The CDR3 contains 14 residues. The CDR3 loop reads CASSFRQGSYEQYF. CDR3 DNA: TGCGCCAGCAGCTTTCGACAGGGCTCCTACGAGCAGTACTTC.

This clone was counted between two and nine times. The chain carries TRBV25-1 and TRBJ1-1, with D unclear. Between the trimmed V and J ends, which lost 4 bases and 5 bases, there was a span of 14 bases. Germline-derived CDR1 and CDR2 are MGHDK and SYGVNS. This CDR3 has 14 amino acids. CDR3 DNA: TGTGCCAGCAGTGGGTTCCAGATCCATACTGAAGCTTTCTTT. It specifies CASSGFQIHTEAFF.

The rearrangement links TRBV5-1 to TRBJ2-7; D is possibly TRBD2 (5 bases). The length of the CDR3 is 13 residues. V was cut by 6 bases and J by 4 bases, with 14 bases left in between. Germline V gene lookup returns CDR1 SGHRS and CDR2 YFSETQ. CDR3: CASKGEPLYEQYF. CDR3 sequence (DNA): TGCGCCAGCAAGGGAGAGCCCTTGTACGAGCAGTACTTC.